Below, 25 T cell receptor beta chains from the same sample are listed, as sequenced in a study of T cell repertoires in cytomegalovirus infection. Each CDR3 protein is one row after TCRdb ran MiXCR on the reads. Among 560,000 or so distinct CDR3 sequences listed, 15% to 20% were seen once. Sequences were obtained from CD8+ T cells from PBMCs. The source of these receptors is a human donor in good health (CMV status not recorded). Some clones in this sample may be carry-over from other donors' samples.

This clonotype has a handful of counts. The rearrangement joins TRBV2 to TRBJ1-5; D is undetermined. Germline CDR1 and CDR2: SNHLY and FYNNEI. The V end was cut by 4 bases, the J end by 4 bases, with 5 bases between. CDR3 length: 12 residues. The CDR3 sequence: CASSVLNQPQHF. CDR3 nucleotides: TGTGCCAGCAGTGTCCTAAATCAGCCCCAGCATTTT. Full variable domain (rest looked up from reference TRBV2 and TRBJ1-5): EPEVTQTPSHQVTQMGQEVILRCVPISNHLYFYWYRQILGQKVEFLVSFYNNEISEKSEIFDDQFSVERPDGSNFTLKIRSTKLEDSAMYFCASSVLNQPQHFGDGTRLSIL.

This clonotype was found many times. V and J are TRBV7-9 and TRBJ2-2; TRBD1 matches at 10 bases. Looked up from germline, CDR1 is SEHNR and CDR2 is FQNEAQ (reference sequence). The CDR3 is 15 amino acids. V lost 4 bases, J lost 3 bases, and 2 bases stayed unmatched. The CDR3 nucleotides are TGTGCCAGCAGCTGGACAGGGGGGTACACCGGGGAGCTGTTTTTT. It codes for CASSWTGGYTGELFF. Supplemented by reference TRBV7-9 and TRBJ2-2, the full variable domain reads DTGVSQNPRHKITKRGQNVTFRCDPISEHNRLYWYRQTLGQGPEFLTYFQNEAQLEKSRLLSDRFSAERPKGSFSTLEIQRTEQGDSAMYLCASSWTGGYTGELFFGEGSRLTVL.

The chain joins TRBV14 to TRBJ2-1; TRBD2 matches at 9 bases. With 1 base clipped from V and 7 bases from J, the junction kept 8 bases outside the gene matches. The CDR3 length is 16 residues. The V gene's germline CDR1 is SGHDN and CDR2 FVKESK. Here the CDR3 reads CASSQAAGGPRNEQFF. In nucleotides, the CDR3 is TGTGCCAGCAGCCAAGCGGCGGGAGGGCCTCGGAATGAGCAGTTCTTC.

This clonotype was observed a few times. Just one base apart from a much larger clone, this may be a read error. V usage is TRBV4-1 and J usage is TRBJ2-1; no reliable D call. Germline CDR1 is MGHRA and CDR2 is YSYEKL. The CDR3 spans 15 residues. The CDR3 here is CVSSQEVSSYNEQFF. CDR3 DNA sequence: TGCGTCAGCAGCCAAGAGGTCAGCTCCTACAATGAGCAGTTCTTC.

This clonotype appeared many times. The chain uses TRBV7-9 and TRBJ1-1, with a tentative D call TRBD1 (6 bases). V gave up 2 bases and J gave up 6 bases, with 22 bases separating them. Germline V gives CDR1 SEHNR, CDR2 FQNEAQ (reference sequence). The CDR3 runs 17 residues. CDR3 nucleotides: TGTGCCAGCAGCTTACCGGACAGCGCGTATGTGTGGTCTGAAGCTTTCTTT. Translating it yields CASSLPDSAYVWSEAFF.

This clonotype has a count of ten or more. The chain has TRBV6-1 and TRBJ2-3; tentative D call: TRBD2 (6 bases). This CDR3 spans 15 amino acids. The V end was cut by 6 bases, the J end by 2 bases, with 15 bases between. The germline V gene has CDR1 MNHNS and CDR2 SASEGT. CDR3 residues: CASSRGSGITDTQYF. The CDR3 nucleotides are TGTGCCAGCAGCCGGGGGTCAGGGATCACAGATACGCAGTATTTT.

V and J are TRBV20-1 and TRBJ1-5, with 10 bases matching TRBD1. Losses at the gene ends were 5 bases for V and 1 base for J; bases not matched to a gene: 5. CDR3 length equals 15 residues. Germline V gene lookup returns CDR1 DFQATT and CDR2 SNEGSKA (reference sequence). The CDR3 region has the DNA TGCAGTGCTGGGACAGGGGCACGGAGCAATCAGCCCCAGCATTTT. Translation gives CSAGTGARSNQPQHF.

There are many counts of this clonotype. This chain joins TRBV7-6 and TRBJ2-7, with no clear D. This CDR3 spans 14 amino acids. V was clipped by 5 bases and J by 1 base, with 12 bases between them. Germline-derived CDR1 and CDR2 are SGHVS and FNYEAQ. The CDR3 sequence is CASSPTTPSYEQYF. The DNA for the CDR3 is TGTGCCAGCAGCCCCACGACTCCGTCCTACGAGCAGTACTTC.

This clonotype was counted a few times. V is TRBV15 and J is TRBJ2-3; 13 bases line up with TRBD2. CDR1 LNHNV and CDR2 YYDKDF come from the germline V gene (reference sequence). The CDR3 runs to 19 residues. With V trimmed by 0 bases and J by 0 bases, 6 bases remained unmatched. CDR3 in DNA: TGTGCCACCAGCAGAGAAGGGACTAGCGGGACTACTAGCACAGATACGCAGTATTTT. Translated: CATSREGTSGTTSTDTQYF.

In its sample, this clonotype was seen a few times. The rearrangement links TRBV11-2 to TRBJ1-4; D is uncertain. V gave up 5 bases and J gave up 8 bases, with 18 bases separating them. The germline V gene encodes CDR1 SGHAT and CDR2 FQNNGV. The CDR3 is 15 amino acids. This CDR3 reads CASSPHPPSGEKLFF. In DNA, the CDR3 is TGTGCCAGCAGCCCTCACCCCCCAAGCGGGGAAAAACTGTTTTTT.

The genes are TRBV20-1 and TRBJ1-5; no clear D gene. Per germline, CDR1 DFQATT and CDR2 SNEGSKA (reference sequence). The CDR3 runs to 13 residues. V gave up 0 bases and J gave up 4 bases, with 7 bases separating them. CDR3 nucleotides: TGCAGTGCTAGAGACAGCCAGAATCAGCCCCAGCATTTT. Its protein is CSARDSQNQPQHF.

The V gene is TRBV20-1, the J gene TRBJ1-1; D possibly corresponds to TRBD1 (6 bases). The CDR3 extends over 16 amino acids. Trimming removed 3 bases at V and 4 bases at J, with 21 bases between. Germline CDR1 is DFQATT and CDR2 is SNEGSKA (reference sequence). The CDR3 spells CSARRLRDTVTTEAFF. For the CDR3, the DNA is TGCAGTGCTAGGAGGCTCCGGGACACTGTCACCACTGAAGCTTTCTTT.

This clonotype has at least ten counts. The CDR3, as DNA: TGTGCCAGCAGCTTGACAGGGGAATATGGCTACACCTTC. As protein: CASSLTGEYGYTF. This chain uses TRBV7-9 with TRBJ1-2, with 8 bases fitting TRBD1. Trimming removed 3 bases from V and 5 bases from J; junction bases left unmatched: 2. The germline V gene has CDR1 SEHNR and CDR2 FQNEAQ (reference sequence). The CDR3 spans 13 residues.

This clonotype was seen ten or more times. This rearrangement joins TRBV7-8 to TRBJ2-5, with 9 bases that match TRBD2. This CDR3 has 19 residues. Germline values: CDR1 SGHVS, CDR2 FQNEAQ. V trimming: 1 base; J trimming: 3 bases; junction bases outside the gene matches: 15. The CDR3 DNA is TGTGCCAGCAGCTTAGACGGGGCATCCGGGACTAGCTTCGAAGAGACCCAGTACTTC. This translates into CASSLDGASGTSFEETQYF.

The chain is built from TRBV20-1 and TRBJ1-4; D unresolved. Trimming took off 6 bases at V and 0 bases at J, with 14 bases between the two ends. This CDR3 contains 15 residues. Germline V gene lookup returns CDR1 DFQATT and CDR2 SNEGSKA (reference sequence). The CDR3 reads CSALLLLATNEKLFF. The CDR3 DNA reads as TGCAGTGCCCTTCTGCTTTTAGCAACTAATGAAAAACTGTTTTTT.

This clonotype has a count of ten or more. The gene calls are TRBV7-9 and TRBJ1-5; 7 bases match TRBD1. J was trimmed by 0 bases and V by 3 bases; bases with no gene match: 11. Germline values: CDR1 SEHNR, CDR2 FQNEAQ (reference sequence). The CDR3 is made up of 18 amino acids. CDR3 region: CASSFSAGTVDSNQPQHF. DNA of the CDR3: TGTGCCAGCAGCTTTTCGGCCGGGACAGTAGATAGCAATCAGCCCCAGCATTTT.

V usage is TRBV4-1 and J usage is TRBJ1-1; D may be TRBD1 (6 bases). The germline V and J ends were trimmed by 2 bases and 4 bases, with 26 bases remaining between them. The germline gives CDR1 MGHRA, CDR2 YSYEKL. The CDR3 runs 19 residues. The DNA for the CDR3 is TGCGCCAGCAGCCAACCTCTATGGTTGGAGGGGGGGTCTGGCACTGAAGCTTTCTTT. Its translation is CASSQPLWLEGGSGTEAFF.

This clonotype was recorded many times. V is TRBV7-9 and J is TRBJ2-6; 7 bases agree with TRBD1. Germline V gene lookup returns CDR1 SEHNR and CDR2 FQNEAQ (reference sequence). The CDR3 has 16 amino acids. Trimming cost V 5 bases and J 0 bases; bases outside gene matches: 4. The chain's CDR3 is CASSLGTASGANVLTF. Written as DNA, the CDR3 is TGTGCCAGCAGCCTAGGGACAGCCTCTGGGGCCAACGTCCTGACTTTC.

This clonotype came up a few times. V usage is TRBV5-4 and J usage is TRBJ2-1; 7 bases fit TRBD1. The CDR3 consists of 18 residues. The germline V gene encodes CDR1 SGHNT and CDR2 YYREEE (reference sequence). V was clipped by 5 bases and J by 5 bases; unmatched bases: 19. In DNA form, the CDR3 reads TGTGCCAGCAGTCGTGACAGGGCCATACCCCTAAAAAACAATGAGCAGTTCTTC. Translating gives CASSRDRAIPLKNNEQFF.

This clonotype was observed a handful of times. The CDR3 sequence is CASSQVGNYGYTF. In DNA, the CDR3 is TGTGCCAGCTCGCAGGTTGGCAACTATGGCTACACCTTC. The chain is built from TRBV27 and TRBJ1-2; D remains unclear. The length of the CDR3 is 13 residues. Germline V gene data show CDR1 as MNHEY and CDR2 as SMNVEV (reference sequence). V was cut by 8 bases and J by 2 bases, with 12 bases left in between.

This clonotype showed up many times. Here the CDR3 DNA reads TGTGCCAGCAGCTTAAGGCTGCGAGTAGCGGGAGAGCAAGAGACCCAGTACTTC. It specifies CASSLRLRVAGEQETQYF. The V and J genes are TRBV7-9 and TRBJ2-5; 9 positions agree with TRBD2. Trimming took 2 bases from V and 2 from J; bases not matched to a gene: 12. The CDR3 length is 18 residues. Germline V gene sequence: CDR1 SEHNR, CDR2 FQNEAQ (reference sequence).

The J gene is TRBJ1-2, the V gene TRBV27; no clear D gene. Germline values: CDR1 MNHEY, CDR2 SMNVEV (reference sequence). The CDR3 is made up of 14 amino acids. V lost 0 bases and J 2 bases, leaving 7 bases between the germline ends. This CDR3 reads CASSLSMDNYGYTF. The CDR3 DNA reads as TGTGCCAGCAGTTTATCGATGGACAACTATGGCTACACCTTC.

In its sample, this clonotype was seen many times. The J gene is TRBJ2-3, the V gene TRBV7-6; possible D gene TRBD1, 6 bases. V lost 5 bases, J lost 4 bases, and 10 bases lay in between. CDR3 length: 13 amino acids. Germline loops: CDR1 SGHVS, CDR2 FNYEAQ. The CDR3 reads CASSAPGADTQYF. The DNA of the CDR3 is TGTGCCAGCAGCGCCCCAGGGGCAGATACGCAGTATTTT.

About this clonotype: A read error may account for a junction end that differs from germline. The chain couples TRBV28 to TRBJ2-2; 8 bases match TRBD1. CDR1 is MDHEN and CDR2 is SYDVKM in the germline V gene. This CDR3 spans 16 amino acids. The CDR3, as DNA: TGTGCCAGCAGTTTAACAAGGACAGGGACCACCAGGGAGCTGTTTTTT. Amino acids: CASSLTRTGTTRELFF. Complete variable domain (other parts from reference TRBV28 and TRBJ2-2): DVKVTQSSRYLVKRTGEKVFLECVQDMDHENMFWYRQDPGLGLRLIYFSYDVKMKEKGDIPEGYSVSREKKERFSLILESASTNQTSMYLCASSLTRTGTTRELFFGEGSRLTVL.

In its sample, this clonotype was seen once. The rearrangement uses TRBV19 and TRBJ2-7, with TRBD2 as a possible D gene (7 bases). CDR3 length: 17 residues. V was clipped by 3 bases and J by 3 bases, with 21 bases between them. Looked up from germline, CDR1 is LNHDA and CDR2 is SQIVND (reference sequence). CDR3 coding DNA: TGTGCCAGTAGTATTCAAGGGGGGGCGGATGTAGTCTACGAGCAGTACTTC. Its translation: CASSIQGGADVVYEQYF.